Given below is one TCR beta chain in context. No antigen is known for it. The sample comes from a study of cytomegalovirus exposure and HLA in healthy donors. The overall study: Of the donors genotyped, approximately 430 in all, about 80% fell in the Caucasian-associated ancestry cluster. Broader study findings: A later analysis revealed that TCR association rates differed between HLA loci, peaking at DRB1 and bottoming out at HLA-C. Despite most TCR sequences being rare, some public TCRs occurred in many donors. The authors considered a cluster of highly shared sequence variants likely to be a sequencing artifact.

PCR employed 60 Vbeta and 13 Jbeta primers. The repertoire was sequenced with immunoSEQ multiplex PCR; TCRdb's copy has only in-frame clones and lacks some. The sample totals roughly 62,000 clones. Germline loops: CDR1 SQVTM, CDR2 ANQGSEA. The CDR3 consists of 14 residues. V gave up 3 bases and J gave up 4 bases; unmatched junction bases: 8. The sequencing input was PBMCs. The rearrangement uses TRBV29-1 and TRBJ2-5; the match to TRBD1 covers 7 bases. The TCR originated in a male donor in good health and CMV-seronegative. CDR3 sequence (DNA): TGCAGCGTTGACGGTCAGGGGGTGATAGAGACCCAGTACTTC. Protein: CSVDGQGVIETQYF.